The subject of this entry is one T cell receptor beta chain. The data belong to a study of blood T cell repertoires in COVID-19. Here immunoSEQ multiplex PCR was the method, and the copy in TCRdb shows in-frame clones only, minus some. This table holds roughly 230,000 clones, roughly 84% found once. This CDR3 is built from 15 residues. Trimming took off 4 bases at V and 0 bases at J, with 12 bases between the two ends. Germline V gives CDR1 LGHDT, CDR2 YNNKEL (reference sequence). The chain carries TRBV3-1 (or the pseudogene TRBV3-2) and TRBJ1-2, with D possibly TRBD1 on 5 matching bases. The sequence derives from a middle-aged man with acute or convalescent COVID-19. Material: peripheral blood. The CDR3 DNA reads TGTGCCAGCAGCCCTCAGGGAGGAGCTAACTATGGCTACACCTTC. Its protein product is CASSPQGGANYGYTF.